The rows below give T cell receptor beta chains drawn from one sample of a study of T cell responses to AZD1222 COVID-19 vaccine. Using immunoSEQ multiplex PCR, the repertoire was profiled, and TCRdb retains in-frame clones only, with some absent. The sample comprises about 93,000 clones, around nine tenths of which are singletons, and around 2.8% rests with the top ten. This specimen consisted of peripheral blood, obtained on day 0 of MenACWY control vaccination. The receptors here all came from an adult in good health. Each CDR3 is given without its conserved first and last residue. Fields, in order: CDR3 protein, V gene, J gene.

CDR3aa: ASSIELVGLAGGDTQY
v_gene: TRBV19
j_gene: TRBJ2-3

CDR3aa: ASSQDRADGYT
v_gene: TRBV4-2
j_gene: TRBJ1-2

CDR3aa: ASSLRPGFGTGELF
v_gene: TRBV7-3
j_gene: TRBJ2-2

CDR3aa: ASSYRGQGRNEQF
v_gene: TRBV6-2/TRBV6-3
j_gene: TRBJ2-1

CDR3aa: ASSLAGLAGVETQY
v_gene: TRBV5-4
j_gene: TRBJ2-5

CDR3aa: SVRRGNSYEQY
v_gene: TRBV29-1
j_gene: TRBJ2-7

CDR3aa: ASSPRAVNEKLF
v_gene: TRBV18
j_gene: TRBJ1-4

CDR3aa: ASSLLSGSGGGAQY
v_gene: TRBV5-4
j_gene: TRBJ2-3

CDR3aa: ASSQGLGLETHEQF
v_gene: TRBV3-1/TRBV3-2
j_gene: TRBJ2-1

CDR3aa: ASKGQSTDTQY
v_gene: TRBV19
j_gene: TRBJ2-3

CDR3aa: ASSSGNSPLH
v_gene: TRBV28
j_gene: TRBJ1-6

CDR3aa: ASSPSVSGRNTEAF
v_gene: TRBV18
j_gene: TRBJ1-1

CDR3aa: ASSFYRANNSPLH
v_gene: TRBV28
j_gene: TRBJ1-6

CDR3aa: ASSQGATSGGETQY
v_gene: TRBV3-1/TRBV3-2
j_gene: TRBJ2-5

CDR3aa: ASSFKGAPDTEAF
v_gene: TRBV7-2
j_gene: TRBJ1-1

CDR3aa: ASSSPYEQY
v_gene: TRBV6-5
j_gene: TRBJ2-7

CDR3aa: ASSLQLYSYEQY
v_gene: TRBV5-5
j_gene: TRBJ2-7

CDR3aa: ASSLTSGSGEQF
v_gene: TRBV5-4
j_gene: TRBJ2-1

CDR3aa: ASSLLTGNYGYT
v_gene: TRBV5-5
j_gene: TRBJ1-2